This record covers a single T cell receptor (beta chain). The antigen is unknown. This sample stems from a study of blood T cells in healthy people across ages. Findings of the study overall: The study regarded diversity estimates from one million T cells as underestimates. TCR beta diversity, measured per million T cells, fell in a roughly linear way with age. Changes seen in expanded clonotypes were possibly confounded by donor CMV status left unknown.

The authors ran a second PCR of about 7 to 11 cycles using a sample-barcoded 5' primer and a J-beta primer mix. Sequencing recovered at least 2.5 million CDR3-containing paired-end reads from each sample. TCRdb reanalysed the 5' RACE reads using MiXCR and keeps one entry per CDR3 protein. The sample records approximately 1,700,000 distinct CDR3 sequences, about two fifths being singletons. This CDR3 spans 13 amino acids. Per germline, CDR1 SGHDT and CDR2 YYEEEE. Trimming removed 2 bases at V and 0 bases at J, with 4 bases between. Specimen: blood. The clonotype comes from a human donor in good health. The gene calls are TRBV5-6 and TRBJ2-3; D gene ambiguous. The CDR3 reads CASSFVSTDTQYF. The CDR3 nucleotides read TGTGCCAGCAGCTTCGTTAGCACAGATACGCAGTATTTT.